These 28 T cell receptor beta chains were sequenced from one sample in a study of blood T cell repertoires in COVID-19. TCRdb keeps only in-frame clones here, not all; method: immunoSEQ multiplex PCR. The data hold tens of thousands of clones, with about 92% observed a single time. Sequenced: peripheral blood. Receptors were obtained from a man in his late teens or twenties with COVID-19, enrolled during active disease.

The chain is built from TRBV2 and TRBJ1-6, with 9 bases that match TRBD1. Germline CDR1 reads SNHLY; CDR2 reads FYNNEI. The CDR3 runs to 15 residues. Trimming took 2 bases from V and 6 from J; bases not matched to a gene: 2. The CDR3 region is CASSEYRGRNSPLHF. The DNA for the CDR3 is TGTGCCAGCAGTGAATACAGGGGGCGTAATTCACCCCTCCACTTT.

The J gene is TRBJ2-7, the V gene TRBV27; a weak D match, TRBD1 (5 bases). CDR1 is MNHEY, CDR2 SMNVEV, per germline (reference sequence). V was pared by 2 bases and J by 3 bases, with 11 bases between. This CDR3 is 14 amino acids long. CDR3 protein: CASSLGAKYYEQYF. The CDR3 region has the DNA TGTGCCAGCAGTTTAGGGGCCAAATACTACGAGCAGTACTTC.

The genes are TRBV12-5 and TRBJ2-5, with a possible D match to TRBD2 (5 bases). The CDR3 loop spans 16 amino acids. The germline gives CDR1 LGHNT, CDR2 FRNRAP. V lost 1 base and J 5 bases, leaving 17 bases between the germline ends. The CDR3 region is CASGLGTGYASETQYF. The CDR3 bases are TGTGCTAGTGGTTTGGGGACTGGGTATGCTTCGGAGACCCAGTACTTC.

The V call is TRBV7-9, the J call TRBJ1-1, with 7 bases that match TRBD1. From germline, CDR1 is SEHNR and CDR2 FQNEAQ (reference sequence). CDR3 length: 13 amino acids. V shed 8 bases, J shed 1 base, and the junction held 4 bases outside the gene matches. The CDR3 loop is CASAGTANTEAFF. The CDR3 DNA is TGTGCCAGCGCCGGGACAGCGAACACTGAAGCTTTCTTT.

This chain joins TRBV6-2 or TRBV6-3 and TRBJ2-5; 7 positions match TRBD1. Germline V gene lookup returns CDR1 MNHEY and CDR2 SVGEGT. The CDR3 totals 14 residues. The junction had 7 bases not matched to a gene; V was cut back by 4 bases and J by 5 bases. Written as DNA, the CDR3 is TGTGCCAGCAGTTGGAACAGGGGTTCGGAGACCCAGTACTTC. Translating gives CASSWNRGSETQYF.

The rearrangement joins TRBV6-2 or TRBV6-3 to TRBJ2-2, with 8 bases matching TRBD2. J gave up 5 bases and V 2 bases, and 13 bases lay outside the gene matches. The CDR3 contains 18 residues. Germline CDR1 is MNHEY and CDR2 is SVGEGT. The CDR3 is CASSYGWREARETGELFF. The DNA for the CDR3 is TGTGCCAGCAGTTACGGATGGCGGGAGGCCCGGGAAACCGGGGAGCTGTTTTTT.

The rearrangement uses TRBV6-5 and TRBJ2-7; D gene unclear. With 0 bases removed from V and 2 bases from J, the gap between germline ends came to 8 bases. The CDR3 is 14 amino acids. Germline assignment: CDR1 MNHEY and CDR2 SVGAGI. CDR3 in amino acids: CASSYSTLTYEQYF. CDR3 coding DNA: TGTGCCAGCAGTTACTCGACTCTAACCTACGAGCAGTACTTC.

The chain employs TRBV9 and TRBJ2-5, with 9 bases lining up with TRBD2. V dropped 3 bases and J dropped 1; count of bases not matched to a gene: 10. Germline V gene lookup returns CDR1 SGDLS and CDR2 YYNGEE. The CDR3 length is 17 residues. The CDR3: CASSEGRLAEGQETQYF. The CDR3 region has the DNA TGTGCCAGCAGCGAGGGGAGACTAGCGGAGGGCCAAGAGACCCAGTACTTC.

The rearrangement uses TRBV7-2 and TRBJ2-3, with 7 bases matching TRBD2. Germline CDR1 and CDR2: SGHTA and FQGNSA. V dropped 1 base and J dropped 2; count of bases not matched to a gene: 12. CDR3 size: 18 residues. The CDR3 here is CASSLGGAASGPTDTQYF. In DNA form, the CDR3 reads TGTGCCAGCAGCTTAGGTGGGGCGGCTAGCGGCCCCACAGATACGCAGTATTTT. Using reference TRBV7-2 and TRBJ2-3 for the parts outside the CDR3, the full variable domain is GAGVSQSPSNKVTEKGKDVELRCDPISGHTALYWYRQSLGQGLEFLIYFQGNSAPDKSGLPSDRFSAERTGGSVSTLTIQRTQQEDSAVYLCASSLGGAASGPTDTQYFGPGTRLTVL.

The chain couples TRBV18 to TRBJ2-1; the D is unclear. This CDR3 has 16 amino acids. Germline V gives CDR1 KGHSH, CDR2 LQKENI. Trimming took 2 bases from V and 7 from J, leaving 18 bases between them. The DNA for the CDR3 is TGTGCCAGCTCACCAAGTGTGGGCAGCCTTTGGAATGAGCAGTTCTTC. The encoded protein is CASSPSVGSLWNEQFF.

The V and J genes are TRBV3-1 (or the pseudogene TRBV3-2) and TRBJ2-6; TRBD2 is a possible D gene (5 bases). V was shortened by 5 bases and J by 5 bases, with 25 bases between the two germline ends. Germline lookup yields CDR1 LGHDT and CDR2 YNNKEL (reference sequence). The CDR3 contains 19 residues. DNA of the CDR3: TGTGCCAGCAGCTTACCATCCGGGATCTCAAATGTCCGGGCCAACGTCCTGACTTTC. Its translation is CASSLPSGISNVRANVLTF.

The chain combines TRBV7-8 with TRBJ1-4; no firm D call. From germline, CDR1 is SGHVS and CDR2 FQNEAQ. CDR3 length: 13 residues. V shed 5 bases and J shed 4 bases, with 8 bases lying between them. The CDR3 DNA reads as TGTGCCAGCAGCGTCCGGGTTAATGAAAAACTGTTTTTT. It specifies CASSVRVNEKLFF.

This chain links TRBV11-2 with TRBJ2-3; 10 bases line up with TRBD2. This CDR3 spans 18 amino acids. Germline loops: CDR1 SGHAT, CDR2 FQNNGV. V lost 0 bases and J lost 3; bases outside the gene matches: 9. CDR3 nucleotides: TGTGCCAGCAGCTTAGAGTCTAGCGGGAGTCTGTTAACAGATACGCAGTATTTT. Its translation is CASSLESSGSLLTDTQYF.

This clone occurred once. V usage is TRBV19 and J usage is TRBJ2-7; D remains ambiguous. Per the germline V gene, CDR1 is LNHDA and CDR2 is SQIVND (reference sequence). This CDR3 comprises 13 residues. The V end was cut by 7 bases, the J end by 5 bases, with 15 bases between. The CDR3 DNA sequence: TGTGCCAGTACCACTGCCCAGAGGAACGAGCAGTACTTC. Protein product: CASTTAQRNEQYF.

The V and J genes are TRBV7-6 and TRBJ2-3; the D is unclear. The V gene's germline CDR1 is SGHVS and CDR2 FNYEAQ. V lost 2 bases and J lost 2, with 11 bases in between. The CDR3 spans 15 residues. The CDR3 nucleotides read TGTGCCAGCAGCTTATATAGGCGGAACACAGATACGCAGTATTTT. Translation gives CASSLYRRNTDTQYF. The entire variable domain, with the rest obtained from reference TRBV7-6 and TRBJ2-3, is as follows: GAGVSQSPRYKVTKRGQDVALRCDPISGHVSLYWYRQALGQGPEFLTYFNYEAQQDKSGLPNDRFSAERPEGSISTLTIQRTEQRDSAMYRCASSLYRRNTDTQYFGPGTRLTVL.

The rearrangement uses TRBV27 and TRBJ2-1; possibly TRBD1 for D (6 bases). CDR3 length: 16 amino acids. The germline V gene has CDR1 MNHEY and CDR2 SMNVEV (reference sequence). V dropped 5 bases and J dropped 7 bases, with 21 bases sitting between them. The CDR3: CASSTRTVGPRNEQFF. In nucleotides, the CDR3 is TGTGCCAGCAGTACCCGGACAGTCGGCCCAAGGAATGAGCAGTTCTTC.

The genes are TRBV12-3 or TRBV12-4 and TRBJ2-7; D gene ambiguous. The length of the CDR3 is 12 residues. V lost 2 bases, J lost 4 bases, and 6 bases lay in between. As DNA, the CDR3 is TGTGCCAGCAGTTTACACAGATACGAGCAGTACTTC. Its translation is CASSLHRYEQYF.

V gene TRBV7-9 combines with J gene TRBJ2-7; 7 bases agree with TRBD2. Germline CDR1 and CDR2: SEHNR and FQNEAQ (reference sequence). The CDR3 length is 16 residues. J was trimmed by 7 bases and V by 4 bases; bases with no gene match: 16. The CDR3 DNA follows: TGTGCCAGCAGCTCCGAGTTTGGGGGAGGGGAACGGGAGCAGTACTTC. Translated, it gives CASSSEFGGGEREQYF.

This chain uses TRBV15 with TRBJ2-7; unclear D gene. CDR3 length: 16 residues. Trimming took off 0 bases at V and 3 bases at J, with 15 bases between the two ends. CDR1 is LNHNV, CDR2 YYDKDF, per germline (reference sequence). CDR3 DNA: TGTGCCACCAGCAGAGATGGCACTCAGGCTTACTACGAGCAGTACTTC. It translates to CATSRDGTQAYYEQYF.

The gene calls are TRBV4-1 and TRBJ2-7, with 11 bases aligning to TRBD1. The length of the CDR3 is 15 residues. Germline V gives CDR1 MGHRA, CDR2 YSYEKL. Trimming cost V 5 bases and J 2 bases; bases outside gene matches: 5. The CDR3 DNA reads TGCGCCAGCAGCTATCGGACAGGGGGCGCCTACGAGCAGTACTTC. Protein sequence: CASSYRTGGAYEQYF.

The chain uses TRBV3-1 (or the pseudogene TRBV3-2) and TRBJ1-1, with 8 bases fitting TRBD1. This CDR3 has 14 amino acids. J was trimmed by 5 bases and V by 2 bases; bases with no gene match: 4. Looked up from germline, CDR1 is LGHDT and CDR2 is YNNKEL (reference sequence). CDR3 residues: CASSQQGAETEAFF. The CDR3 DNA reads TGTGCCAGCAGCCAACAGGGGGCAGAAACTGAAGCTTTCTTT.

V usage is TRBV28 and J usage is TRBJ2-7; 10 positions agree with TRBD1. The CDR3 has 15 residues. V lost 2 bases and J lost 3; bases outside the gene matches: 4. Per the germline V gene, CDR1 is MDHEN and CDR2 is SYDVKM. The CDR3 reads CASSLRTGGHYEQYF. Here the CDR3 DNA reads TGTGCCAGCAGTTTACGGACAGGGGGACACTACGAGCAGTACTTC. The full variable domain, completed using reference TRBV28 and TRBJ2-7, is DVKVTQSSRYLVKRTGEKVFLECVQDMDHENMFWYRQDPGLGLRLIYFSYDVKMKEKGDIPEGYSVSREKKERFSLILESASTNQTSMYLCASSLRTGGHYEQYFGPGTRLTVT.

The chain combines TRBV6-1 with TRBJ1-1; possible D gene TRBD1, 6 bases. Germline CDR1 is MNHNS and CDR2 is SASEGT. The CDR3 is 15 amino acids. Trimming cost V 2 bases and J 2 bases, with 12 bases left between them. The chain's CDR3 is CASSEWGRGNTEAFF. As DNA, the CDR3 is TGTGCCAGCAGTGAATGGGGCAGGGGCAACACTGAAGCTTTCTTT.

This clone was seen a handful of times. This chain connects TRBV5-4 to TRBJ2-7; 10 nucleotides agree with TRBD2. Unmatched junction bases numbered 4, after V lost 1 base and J lost 3 bases. The CDR3 consists of 15 residues. Looked up from germline, CDR1 is SGHNT and CDR2 is YYREEE (reference sequence). This chain's CDR3 is CASSLTSGADYEQYF. In DNA, the CDR3 is TGTGCCAGCAGCTTGACTAGCGGGGCAGACTACGAGCAGTACTTC.

V is TRBV2 and J is TRBJ1-6, with D possibly matching TRBD1 (5 bases). The germline gives CDR1 SNHLY, CDR2 FYNNEI. The germline V and J ends were trimmed by 6 bases and 8 bases, with 17 bases remaining between them. This CDR3 has 15 residues. The CDR3 is CASRPWVRAHSPLHF. The CDR3 DNA reads TGTGCCAGCAGGCCCTGGGTCAGGGCGCATTCACCCCTCCACTTT.

The chain couples TRBV9 to TRBJ2-7; TRBD2 agrees at 12 bases. Looked up from germline, CDR1 is SGDLS and CDR2 is YYNGEE. The V and J ends lost 0 bases and 1 base, in that order; junction bases with no gene match: 2. The CDR3 sequence is 16 residues long. Here the CDR3 DNA reads TGTGCCAGCAGCGTAGGGGGACTAGCGGGTTCCTACGAGCAGTACTTC. Protein product: CASSVGGLAGSYEQYF.

The chain joins TRBV2 to TRBJ2-1; 12 bases are shared with TRBD2. The CDR3 contains 17 residues. J gave up 7 bases and V 6 bases, and 13 bases lay outside the gene matches. The germline V gene encodes CDR1 SNHLY and CDR2 FYNNEI. This CDR3 reads CASSETSGSLNGNEQFF. DNA for the CDR3: TGTGCCAGCAGCGAGACTAGCGGGAGCTTAAATGGGAATGAGCAGTTCTTC.

The chain couples TRBV6-5 to TRBJ1-1, with 8 bases lining up with TRBD1. This CDR3 is 14 amino acids long. CDR1 and CDR2 (germline): MNHEY, SVGAGI. The V and J ends lost 9 bases and 3 bases, in that order; junction bases with no gene match: 9. CDR3 nucleotide sequence: TGTGCCAGTAACAGGGGGGGGATCGACACTGAAGCTTTCTTT. This sequence encodes CASNRGGIDTEAFF.